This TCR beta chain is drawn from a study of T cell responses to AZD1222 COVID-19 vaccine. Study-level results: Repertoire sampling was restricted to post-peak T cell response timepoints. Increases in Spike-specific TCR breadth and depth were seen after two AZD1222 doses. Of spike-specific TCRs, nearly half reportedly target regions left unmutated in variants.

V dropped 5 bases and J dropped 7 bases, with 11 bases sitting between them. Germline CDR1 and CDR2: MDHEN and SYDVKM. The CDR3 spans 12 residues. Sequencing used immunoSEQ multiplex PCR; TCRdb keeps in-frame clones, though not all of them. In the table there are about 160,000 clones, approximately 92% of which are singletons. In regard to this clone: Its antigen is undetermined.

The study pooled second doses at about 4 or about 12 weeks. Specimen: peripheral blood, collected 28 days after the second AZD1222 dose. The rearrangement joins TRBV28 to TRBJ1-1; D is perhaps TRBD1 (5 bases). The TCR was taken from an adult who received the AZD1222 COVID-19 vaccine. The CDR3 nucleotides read TGTGCCAGCAGTCTACCGGGGGGTGAAGCTTTCTTT. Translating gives CASSLPGGEAFF.